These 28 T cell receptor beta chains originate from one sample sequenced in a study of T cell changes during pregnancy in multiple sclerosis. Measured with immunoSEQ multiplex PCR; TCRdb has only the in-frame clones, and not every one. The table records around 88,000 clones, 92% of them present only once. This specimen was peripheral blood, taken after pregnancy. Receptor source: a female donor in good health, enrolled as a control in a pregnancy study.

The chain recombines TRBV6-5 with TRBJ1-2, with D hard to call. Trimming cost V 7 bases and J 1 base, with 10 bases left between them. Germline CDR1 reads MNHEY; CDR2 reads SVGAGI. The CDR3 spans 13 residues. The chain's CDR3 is CASMRAFNYGYTF. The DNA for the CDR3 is TGTGCCAGCATGAGGGCGTTTAACTATGGCTACACCTTC.

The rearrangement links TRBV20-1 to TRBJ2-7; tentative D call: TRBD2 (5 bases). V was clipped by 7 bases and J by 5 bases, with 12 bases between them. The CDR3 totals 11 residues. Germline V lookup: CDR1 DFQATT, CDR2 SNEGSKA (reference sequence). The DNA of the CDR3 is TGCAGTGTGGTGCGGGCGAACGAGCAGTACTTC. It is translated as CSVVRANEQYF.

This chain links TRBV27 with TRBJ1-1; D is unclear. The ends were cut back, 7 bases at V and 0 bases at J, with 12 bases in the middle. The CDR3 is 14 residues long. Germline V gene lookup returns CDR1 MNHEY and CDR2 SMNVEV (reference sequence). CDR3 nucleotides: TGTGCCAGCAATTCGGGAATCATGAACACTGAAGCTTTCTTT. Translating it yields CASNSGIMNTEAFF.

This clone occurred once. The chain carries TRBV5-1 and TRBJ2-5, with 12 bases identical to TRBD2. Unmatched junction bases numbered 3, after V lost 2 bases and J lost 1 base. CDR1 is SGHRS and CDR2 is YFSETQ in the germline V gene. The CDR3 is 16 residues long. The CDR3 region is CASSFPSGRVQETQYF. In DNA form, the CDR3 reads TGCGCCAGCAGCTTCCCTAGCGGGAGGGTCCAAGAGACCCAGTACTTC.

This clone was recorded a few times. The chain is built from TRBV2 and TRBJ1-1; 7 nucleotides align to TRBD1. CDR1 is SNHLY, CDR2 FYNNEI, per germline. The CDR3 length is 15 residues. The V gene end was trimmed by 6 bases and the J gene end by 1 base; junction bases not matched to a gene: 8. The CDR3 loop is CASRGLGTANTEAFF. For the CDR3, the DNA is TGTGCCAGCAGGGGACTCGGGACAGCGAACACTGAAGCTTTCTTT.

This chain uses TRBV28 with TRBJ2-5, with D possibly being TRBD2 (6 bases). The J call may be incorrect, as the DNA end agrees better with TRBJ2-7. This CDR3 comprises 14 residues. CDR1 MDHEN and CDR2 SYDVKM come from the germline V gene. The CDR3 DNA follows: TGTGCCAGCAGTTTACGGGACTTCACCTACGAGCAGTACTTC. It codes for CASSLRDFTYEQYF.

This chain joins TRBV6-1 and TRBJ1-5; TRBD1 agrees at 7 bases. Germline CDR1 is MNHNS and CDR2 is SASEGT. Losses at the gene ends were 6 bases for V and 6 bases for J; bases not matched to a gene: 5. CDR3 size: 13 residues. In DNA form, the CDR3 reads TGTGCCAGCAGGACAGGGATCGGTCAGCCCCAGCATTTT. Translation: CASRTGIGQPQHF.

CDR3 DNA sequence: TGTGCCAGCAGTTTTATTATGGCAGGGCCCTATGGCTACACCTTC. Amino acid sequence: CASSFIMAGPYGYTF. V gene TRBV28 combines with J gene TRBJ1-2, with D possibly matching TRBD1 (5 bases). V was trimmed by 3 bases and J by 4 bases, leaving 15 bases between them. Germline CDR1 is MDHEN and CDR2 is SYDVKM. The CDR3 contains 15 residues.

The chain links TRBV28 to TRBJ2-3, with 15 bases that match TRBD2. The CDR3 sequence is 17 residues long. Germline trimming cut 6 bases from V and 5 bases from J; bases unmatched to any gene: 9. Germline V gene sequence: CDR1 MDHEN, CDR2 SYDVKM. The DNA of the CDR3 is TGTGCCAGCAGGAATCAAGGACTAGCGGGAGGGGTAGATACGCAGTATTTT. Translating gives CASRNQGLAGGVDTQYF. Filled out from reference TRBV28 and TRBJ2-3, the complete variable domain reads DVKVTQSSRYLVKRTGEKVFLECVQDMDHENMFWYRQDPGLGLRLIYFSYDVKMKEKGDIPEGYSVSREKKERFSLILESASTNQTSMYLCASRNQGLAGGVDTQYFGPGTRLTVL.

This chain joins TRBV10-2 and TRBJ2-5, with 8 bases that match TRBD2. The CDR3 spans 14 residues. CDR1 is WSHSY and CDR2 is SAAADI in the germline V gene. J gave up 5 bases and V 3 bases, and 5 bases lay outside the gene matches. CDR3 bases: TGCGCCAGCAGTGATCGCGGGGGGCGGGAGACCCAGTACTTC. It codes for CASSDRGGRETQYF.

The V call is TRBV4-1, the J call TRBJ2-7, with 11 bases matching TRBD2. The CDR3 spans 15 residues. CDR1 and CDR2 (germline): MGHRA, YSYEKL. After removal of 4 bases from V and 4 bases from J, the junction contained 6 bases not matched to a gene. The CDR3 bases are TGCGCCAGCAGCCGCGCCGGGACTAGCGGTTACGAGCAGTACTTC. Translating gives CASSRAGTSGYEQYF.

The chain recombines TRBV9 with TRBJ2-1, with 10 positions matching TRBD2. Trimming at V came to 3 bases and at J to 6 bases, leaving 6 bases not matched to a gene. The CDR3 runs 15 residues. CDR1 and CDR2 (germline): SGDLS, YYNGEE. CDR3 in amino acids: CASSALAGAFNEQFF. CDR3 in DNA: TGTGCCAGCAGCGCCCTAGCGGGGGCCTTCAATGAGCAGTTCTTC.

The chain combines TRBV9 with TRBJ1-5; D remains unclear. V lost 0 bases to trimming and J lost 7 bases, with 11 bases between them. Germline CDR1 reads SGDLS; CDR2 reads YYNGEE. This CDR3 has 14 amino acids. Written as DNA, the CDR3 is TGTGCCAGCAGCGTAGATACCGTCGGGCAGCCCCAGCATTTT. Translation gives CASSVDTVGQPQHF.

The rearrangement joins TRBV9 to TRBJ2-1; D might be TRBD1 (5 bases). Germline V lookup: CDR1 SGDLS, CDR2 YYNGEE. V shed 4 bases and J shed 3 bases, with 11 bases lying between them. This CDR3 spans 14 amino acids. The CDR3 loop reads CASSTSTVYNEQFF. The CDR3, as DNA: TGTGCCAGCAGCACTTCGACAGTCTACAATGAGCAGTTCTTC.

CDR3 in amino acids: CASSFRGERTEAFF. CDR3 sequence (DNA): TGTGCCAGCAGTTTCAGGGGAGAGAGGACTGAAGCTTTCTTT. V usage is TRBV2 and J usage is TRBJ1-1; D is possibly TRBD1 (6 bases). The CDR3 has 14 residues. V was shortened by 5 bases and J by 5 bases, with 15 bases between the two germline ends. Germline V gene lookup returns CDR1 SNHLY and CDR2 FYNNEI. Complete variable domain (other parts from reference TRBV2 and TRBJ1-1): EPEVTQTPSHQVTQMGQEVILRCVPISNHLYFYWYRQILGQKVEFLVSFYNNEISEKSEIFDDQFSVERPDGSNFTLKIRSTKLEDSAMYFCASSFRGERTEAFFGQGTRLTVV.

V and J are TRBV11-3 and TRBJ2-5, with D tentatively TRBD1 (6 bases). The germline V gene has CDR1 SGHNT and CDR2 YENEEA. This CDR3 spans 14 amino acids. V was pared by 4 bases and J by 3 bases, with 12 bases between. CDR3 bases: TGTGCCAGCAGCTACAGGGTTAGGAAAGAGACCCAGTACTTC. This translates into CASSYRVRKETQYF.

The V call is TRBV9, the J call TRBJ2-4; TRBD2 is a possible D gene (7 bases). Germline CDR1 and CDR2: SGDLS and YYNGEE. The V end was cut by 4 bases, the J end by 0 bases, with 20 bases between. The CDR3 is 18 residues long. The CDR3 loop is CASSPLSGRGLAKNIQYF. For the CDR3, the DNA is TGTGCCAGCAGCCCCCTCTCTGGGCGGGGGCTAGCCAAAAACATTCAGTACTTC.

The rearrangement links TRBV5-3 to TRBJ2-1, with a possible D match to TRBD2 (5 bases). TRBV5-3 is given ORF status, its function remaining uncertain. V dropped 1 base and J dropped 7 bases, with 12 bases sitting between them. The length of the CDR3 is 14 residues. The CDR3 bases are TGTGCCAGAAGCTTGTGTGGGAGTGGGAATGAGCAGTTCTTC. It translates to CARSLCGSGNEQFF.

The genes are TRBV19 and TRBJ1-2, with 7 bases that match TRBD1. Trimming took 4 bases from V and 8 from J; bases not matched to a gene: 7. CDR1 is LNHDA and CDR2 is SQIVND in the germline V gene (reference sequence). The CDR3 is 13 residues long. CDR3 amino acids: CASSRDGTAGYTF. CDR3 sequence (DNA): TGTGCCAGTAGTAGAGATGGGACAGCCGGCTACACCTTC.

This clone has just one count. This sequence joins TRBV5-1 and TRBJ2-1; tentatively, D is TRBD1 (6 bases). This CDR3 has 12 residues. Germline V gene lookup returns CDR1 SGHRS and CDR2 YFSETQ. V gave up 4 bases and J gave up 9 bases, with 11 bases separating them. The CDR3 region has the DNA TGCGCCAGCAGCCGACAGGCGGGTGAGCAGTTCTTC. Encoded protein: CASSRQAGEQFF.

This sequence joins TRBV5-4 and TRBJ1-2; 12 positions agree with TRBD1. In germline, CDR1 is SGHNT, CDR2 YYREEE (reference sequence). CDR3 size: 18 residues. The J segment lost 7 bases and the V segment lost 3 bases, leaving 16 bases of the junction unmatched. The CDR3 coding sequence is TGTGCCAGCAGCTCACCTGGGACAGGGGGCGCCGGGGTCGGTGGCTACACCTTC. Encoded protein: CASSSPGTGGAGVGGYTF.

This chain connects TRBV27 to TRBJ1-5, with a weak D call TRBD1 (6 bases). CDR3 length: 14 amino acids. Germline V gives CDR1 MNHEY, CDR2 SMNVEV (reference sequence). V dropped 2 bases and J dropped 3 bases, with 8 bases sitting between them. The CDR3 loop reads CASSLQGNNQPQHF. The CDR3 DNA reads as TGTGCCAGCAGTTTACAGGGGAACAATCAGCCCCAGCATTTT.

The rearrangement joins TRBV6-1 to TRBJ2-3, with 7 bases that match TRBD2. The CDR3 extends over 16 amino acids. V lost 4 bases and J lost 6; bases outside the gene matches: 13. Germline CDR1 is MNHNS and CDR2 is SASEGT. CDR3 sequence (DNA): TGTGCCAGCAGTGGAACGAGCGGGAACCCTACCGATACGCAGTATTTT. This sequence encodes CASSGTSGNPTDTQYF.

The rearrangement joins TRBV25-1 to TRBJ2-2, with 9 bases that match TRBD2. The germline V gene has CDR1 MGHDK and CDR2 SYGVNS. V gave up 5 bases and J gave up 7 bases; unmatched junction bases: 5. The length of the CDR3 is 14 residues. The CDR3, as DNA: TGTGCCAGCAGTCAGCGGGAGGCTGTCGGGGAGCTGTTTTTT. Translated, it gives CASSQREAVGELFF.

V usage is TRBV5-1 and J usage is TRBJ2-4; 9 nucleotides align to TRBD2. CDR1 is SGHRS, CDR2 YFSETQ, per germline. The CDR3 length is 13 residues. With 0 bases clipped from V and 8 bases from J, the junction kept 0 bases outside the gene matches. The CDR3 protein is CASSLGTSDIQYF. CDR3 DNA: TGCGCCAGCAGCTTGGGGACTAGCGACATTCAGTACTTC.

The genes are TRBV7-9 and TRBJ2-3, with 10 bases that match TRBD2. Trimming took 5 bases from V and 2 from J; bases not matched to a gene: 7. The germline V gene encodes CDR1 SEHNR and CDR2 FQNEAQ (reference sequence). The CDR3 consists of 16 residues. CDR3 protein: CASSPFTSGNTDTQYF. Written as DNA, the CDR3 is TGTGCCAGCAGCCCTTTTACTAGCGGGAACACAGATACGCAGTATTTT. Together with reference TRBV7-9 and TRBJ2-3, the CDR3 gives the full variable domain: DTGVSQNPRHKITKRGQNVTFRCDPISEHNRLYWYRQTLGQGPEFLTYFQNEAQLEKSRLLSDRFSAERPKGSFSTLEIQRTEQGDSAMYLCASSPFTSGNTDTQYFGPGTRLTVL.

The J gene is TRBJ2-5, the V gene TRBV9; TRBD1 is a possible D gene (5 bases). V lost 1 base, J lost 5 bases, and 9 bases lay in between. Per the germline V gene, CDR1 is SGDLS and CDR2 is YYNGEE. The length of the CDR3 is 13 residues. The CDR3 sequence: CASSVQGSETQYF. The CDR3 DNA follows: TGTGCCAGCAGCGTACAGGGATCCGAGACCCAGTACTTC.

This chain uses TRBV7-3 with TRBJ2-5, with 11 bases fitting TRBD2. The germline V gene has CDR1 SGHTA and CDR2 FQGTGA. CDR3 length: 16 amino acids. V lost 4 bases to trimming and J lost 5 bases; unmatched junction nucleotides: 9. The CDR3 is CASSSGLAVGFETQYF. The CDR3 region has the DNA TGTGCCAGCAGCTCGGGACTAGCGGTGGGATTTGAGACCCAGTACTTC.